Listed here are 2 T cell receptor beta chains from one sample, sequenced in a study of T cell repertoires in cytomegalovirus infection. TCRdb redid the calling of the reads with MiXCR, one entry per CDR3 protein. The sample comprises 680,000 or so distinct CDR3 sequences, roughly 36% of which are singletons, and 15% to 20% rests with the top ten. Their target antigens are unknown. The sample here was cultured PBMCs, taken from culture after CMV antigen stimulation. Receptor source: a human donor in good health (CMV status not recorded). Some clones in this sample may be carry-over from other donors' samples.

This clonotype was counted a few times. This rearrangement joins TRBV7-8 to TRBJ2-1, with D maybe TRBD2 (5 bases). In germline, CDR1 is SGHVS, CDR2 FQNEAQ. This CDR3 has 15 amino acids. V lost 1 base and J 8 bases, leaving 15 bases between the germline ends. CDR3 protein: CASSLGGLAGHEQFF. CDR3 nucleotides: TGTGCCAGCAGCTTAGGTGGCCTAGCTGGCCATGAGCAGTTCTTC.

The rearrangement links TRBV4-1 to TRBJ2-2; D possibly corresponds to TRBD2 (6 bases). The CDR3 covers 15 residues. Deletions cut 1 base from V and 5 bases from J, with 11 bases between. Germline values: CDR1 MGHRA, CDR2 YSYEKL. CDR3 sequence: CASSQVTSSTGELFF. CDR3 bases: TGCGCCAGCAGCCAAGTAACTAGCTCGACCGGGGAGCTGTTTTTT.